A selection of T cell receptor beta chains follows, all from one sample in a study of long-term antiretroviral therapy in people with HIV. Data came from immunoSEQ multiplex PCR; TCRdb stores just in-frame clones and leaves some out. The table has 30,000 to 40,000 clones, around 79% seen once; the top ten hold about 3.2%. The material was unsorted PBMCs, obtained 1.9 years after starting antiretroviral therapy. All receptors come from a man aged 18-30 years with HIV. Each CDR3 is given with its conserved first and last residue.

j_call v_call cdr3_aa
TRBJ2-2 TRBV27 CASSPEGWTGELFF
TRBJ1-2 TRBV6-1 CASSEDPGRRGSGYTF
TRBJ1-5 TRBV27 CASSFLGMSNQPQHF
TRBJ2-3 TRBV6-6 CASSYSGLDTDTQYF
TRBJ2-7 TRBV11-1 CASSPPTGSYEQYF
TRBJ1-2 TRBV19 CASAARGIPMRGYTF
TRBJ2-5 TRBV4-1 CASSQGIAGGKETQYF
TRBJ2-2 TRBV5-4 CASSPTGGLPLGELFF
TRBJ2-5 TRBV2 CASQFAGSPQYF
TRBJ2-7 TRBV7-8 CASSLEDVNSYEQYF
TRBJ1-4 TRBV30 CAWSLAGEKLFF
TRBJ1-2 TRBV18 CASSPPTGDGYTF
TRBJ2-7 TRBV6-1 CASRFGTGSYEQYF
TRBJ1-2 TRBV6-6 CASSARDMTAGYTF
TRBJ2-3 TRBV7-9 CASSLVDGGTDTQYF
TRBJ2-1 TRBV5-4 CASSRTGGNNEQFF
TRBJ2-3 TRBV5-1 CASSSLGPGPDTQYF
TRBJ2-7 TRBV5-8 CASSFRDNYEQYF
TRBJ2-1 TRBV25-1 CASSEPGPGQGFNEQFF
TRBJ1-5 TRBV15 CATSRGGLRQGGSLSNQPQHF
TRBJ1-4 TRBV14 CASSPRGNEKLFF
TRBJ1-4 TRBV6-1 CASSEAPGLDEKLFF
TRBJ1-5 TRBV18 CASSPGGRDQPQHF
TRBJ1-2 TRBV14 CASSQVGGATGYTF
TRBJ2-1 TRBV7-9 CASSSTSGGANEQFF
TRBJ1-2 TRBV25-1 CASSDRTGWTGGYTF
TRBJ1-4 TRBV5-1 CASSLPSGGPNEKLFF
TRBJ1-2 TRBV7-9 CASSLGGEANYGYTF
TRBJ1-3 TRBV9 CASSVGNQGDTIYF
TRBJ1-4 TRBV28 CASSPGSYEKLFF
TRBJ1-5 TRBV5-5 CASSPGSNQPQHF
TRBJ1-2 TRBV6-5 CASTRGAGGDYGYTF
TRBJ1-1 TRBV27 CASSPYENTEAFF
TRBJ2-2 TRBV12-5 CASGQGDIGIGGELFF
TRBJ1-2 TRBV18 CASSGSPNYGYTF
TRBJ1-2 TRBV5-6 CASTLEAYGYTF
TRBJ2-7 TRBV5-1 CASSPGQGPTYEQYF
TRBJ2-5 TRBV30 CAWTYQETQYF
TRBJ2-3 TRBV5-6 CASSLGDTQYF
TRBJ1-2 TRBV5-1 CASSLGTGNYGYTF
TRBJ1-5 TRBV19 CASSMMGPQPQHF
TRBJ1-6 TRBV29-1 CSVKTGGYNSPLHF
TRBJ2-3 TRBV5-1 CASSPGTVGTDTQYF
TRBJ1-2 TRBV7-9 CASSLGSWANYGYTF
TRBJ1-2 TRBV29-1 CSVVAQDGYTF